These 12 T cell receptor beta chains were sequenced from one sample in a study of post-analysis software for immune sequencing data. The authors incorporated unique molecular identifiers into the TCR beta cDNA libraries. Using its own MiXCR run on the PCR reads, TCRdb lists one record per CDR3 protein. The data show roughly 730,000 distinct CDR3 sequences, approximately 30% seen once. Points from the study as a whole: TRBV segments more frequent in patients than in controls numbered about five and included TRBV5-6, TRBV5-1 and TRBV20-1.

The antigens these receptors bind are not known. Sequenced: blood. The receptors were gathered from a girl aged 10-17 years with multiple sclerosis.

This clonotype has just a few counts. The chain links TRBV7-9 to TRBJ2-1, with 12 bases lining up with TRBD2. The germline V gene has CDR1 SEHNR and CDR2 FQNEAQ (reference sequence). J was trimmed by 5 bases and V by 3 bases; bases with no gene match: 5. This CDR3 has 16 residues. CDR3 nucleotides: TGTGCCAGCAGCTTTCCGAGGACTAGCGGGAACAATGAGCAGTTCTTC. Its protein product is CASSFPRTSGNNEQFF.

This clonotype has more than one count but fewer than ten. The genes are TRBV6-5 and TRBJ1-2; tentatively, D is TRBD1 (5 bases). The CDR3 runs 17 residues. CDR1 and CDR2 (germline): MNHEY, SVGAGI. V shed 0 bases and J shed 4 bases, with 18 bases lying between them. In DNA, the CDR3 is TGTGCCAGCAGTTACTCGATATTGACAGCAAAGACCTATGGCTACACCTTC. It codes for CASSYSILTAKTYGYTF.

This clonotype was counted between two and nine times. DNA for the CDR3: TGTGCCATCAGTGATACAGGGGTGTACGACGAGCAGTACTTC. It is translated as CAISDTGVYDEQYF. The genes are TRBV10-3 and TRBJ2-7; TRBD1 matches at 7 bases. The V segment lost 3 bases and the J segment 5 bases; nucleotides outside the gene matches: 7. CDR1 and CDR2 from the germline V gene are ENHRY and SYGVKD. The CDR3 length is 14 residues.

The V call is TRBV27, the J call TRBJ2-7, with a weak D call TRBD2 (6 bases). The CDR3 is made up of 13 amino acids. CDR1 and CDR2 from the germline V gene are MNHEY and SMNVEV (reference sequence). The ends were cut back, 3 bases at V and 4 bases at J, with 10 bases in the middle. Written as DNA, the CDR3 is TGTGCCAGCAGTTTTGCGGGGTTATACGAGCAGTACTTC. Translating it yields CASSFAGLYEQYF.

This clonotype appeared many times. The chain joins TRBV20-1 to TRBJ1-2; possibly TRBD1 for D (5 bases). The CDR3 extends over 14 amino acids. V shed 4 bases and J shed 2 bases, with 14 bases lying between them. The germline V gene has CDR1 DFQATT and CDR2 SNEGSKA (reference sequence). For the CDR3, the DNA is TGCAGTGCTACCAGTTTTGCAGGGAACTATGGCTACACCTTC. Translated: CSATSFAGNYGYTF.

This clonotype has more than one count but fewer than ten. The chain employs TRBV25-1 and TRBJ1-5; tentatively, D is TRBD1 (6 bases). The V end lost 3 bases, the J end lost 7 bases, and 16 bases lay between the germline ends. This CDR3 spans 15 amino acids. The germline V gene has CDR1 MGHDK and CDR2 SYGVNS. The CDR3 protein is CASSDSQGYGQPQHF. The DNA of the CDR3 is TGTGCCAGCAGTGACTCACAGGGATACGGGCAGCCCCAGCATTTT.

V gene TRBV4-3 combines with J gene TRBJ2-1; possible D gene TRBD2, 5 bases. This CDR3 has 16 amino acids. Trimming removed 2 bases at V and 8 bases at J, with 19 bases between. Germline V gene lookup returns CDR1 LGHNA and CDR2 YSLEER. CDR3 in DNA: TGCGCCAGCAGCCAATATCCAACCCCCGGGGTCGATGAGCAGTTCTTC. Translation: CASSQYPTPGVDEQFF.

This clonotype was seen a few times. The chain recombines TRBV7-2 with TRBJ2-7; D gene uncertain. Germline CDR1 and CDR2: SGHTA and FQGNSA. Trimming cost V 5 bases and J 3 bases, with 20 bases left between them. This CDR3 is 16 amino acids long. CDR3 residues: CASSPTPRQDLYEQYF. The CDR3 DNA reads as TGTGCCAGCAGCCCCACCCCCAGGCAGGACCTCTACGAGCAGTACTTC.

In this sample, this clonotype turned up a few times. The chain recombines TRBV20-1 with TRBJ1-6; D might be TRBD1 (5 bases). Germline loops: CDR1 DFQATT, CDR2 SNEGSKA (reference sequence). Trimming shortened V by 6 bases and J by 7 bases, and 16 bases separated the two germline ends. There are 14 residues in the CDR3. CDR3 nucleotide sequence: TGCAGTGCGGGAATGGGACCGGAAAATTCACCCCTCCACTTT. It yields the protein CSAGMGPENSPLHF.

The V gene is TRBV6-1, the J gene TRBJ2-7; no definite D call. Germline V gene sequence: CDR1 MNHNS, CDR2 SASEGT. V shed 6 bases and J shed 6 bases, with 12 bases lying between them. The CDR3 extends over 12 amino acids. Here the CDR3 DNA reads TGTGCCAGCAGGAGGCCAAGCCTCGAGCAGTACTTC. Translation: CASRRPSLEQYF.

V and J are TRBV6-2 or TRBV6-3 and TRBJ2-7, with 13 nucleotides matching TRBD2. Per the germline V gene, CDR1 is MNHEY and CDR2 is SVGEGT. Trimming removed 6 bases from V and 7 bases from J; junction bases left unmatched: 6. This CDR3 spans 14 amino acids. The CDR3 region is CASSGLAGAGEQYF. CDR3 nucleotide sequence: TGTGCCAGCAGCGGACTAGCGGGAGCGGGTGAGCAGTACTTC.

There are a few counts of this clonotype. The chain has TRBV28 and TRBJ2-5; 9 bases map to TRBD1. CDR1 MDHEN and CDR2 SYDVKM come from the germline V gene. V lost 3 bases to trimming and J lost 5 bases; unmatched junction nucleotides: 13. The CDR3 totals 17 residues. The CDR3 loop is CASSFVQGAPLGETQYF. The DNA for the CDR3 is TGTGCCAGCAGTTTTGTACAGGGGGCACCCTTGGGTGAGACCCAGTACTTC.